This T cell receptor beta chain came from a study of Graves' ophthalmopathy and Graves' hyperthyroidism. Patients were excluded if they had other autoimmune diseases or uncontrolled infections, and likewise if pregnancy or lactation applied. The study amplified TCR beta CDR3 regions using RNA transcripts. HTBI-primed first-round RT-PCR preceded second-round multiplex PCR. TCRdb ran MiXCR on the multiplex PCR reads and lists one entry per CDR3 protein. The sample carries some 240,000 distinct CDR3 sequences, 40% to 50% recorded once. With regard to this clonotype: Its antigen is unidentified.

The germline CDR1 and CDR2 sequences are LGHNA and YSLEER. This CDR3 is 17 amino acids long. With 4 bases clipped from V and 4 bases from J, the junction kept 10 bases outside the gene matches. Overall study findings and caveats: The blood repertoire also included most expanded thyroid clonotypes above 0.001 frequency.

Source material: peripheral blood. The chain carries TRBV4-3 and TRBJ2-7; 13 nucleotides match TRBD2. The clonotype originates from an adult man with Graves' ophthalmopathy. The CDR3 DNA reads TGCGCCAGCAGCCTCGCGGGACTAGCGGGGATCGGGTACGAGCAGTACTTC. It codes for CASSLAGLAGIGYEQYF.